These 18 T cell receptor beta chains originate from one sample sequenced in a study of blood T cell repertoires in COVID-19. Sequencing was performed with immunoSEQ multiplex PCR; in TCRdb, only in-frame clones are kept and a portion is missing. This table holds about 250,000 clones, around 83% found once. Sequencing was performed on peripheral blood. The receptors here all came from a man aged 35-49 years with active or convalescent COVID-19.

The chain joins TRBV18 to TRBJ2-1; a weak D match, TRBD2 (6 bases). Between the trimmed V and J ends, which lost 5 bases and 9 bases, there was a span of 17 bases. The V gene's germline CDR1 is KGHSH and CDR2 LQKENI. The CDR3 loop spans 14 amino acids. DNA for the CDR3: TGTGCCAGCTCAGACGGGACTGGAAAACTTGAGCAGTTCTTC. Its translation: CASSDGTGKLEQFF. Complete variable domain (other parts from reference TRBV18 and TRBJ2-1): NAGVMQNPRHLVRRRGQEARLRCSPMKGHSHVYWYRQLPEEGLKFMVYLQKENIIDESGMPKERFSAEFPKEGPSILRIQQVVRGDSAAYFCASSDGTGKLEQFFGPGTRLTVL.

The chain joins TRBV5-6 to TRBJ2-7; D unresolved. V shed 2 bases and J shed 4 bases, with 7 bases lying between them. This CDR3 is built from 12 residues. Germline V CDR1 and CDR2: SGHDT, YYEEEE. DNA of the CDR3: TGTGCCAGCAGCTTTAGTGCATACGAGCAGTACTTC. Translating it yields CASSFSAYEQYF. Full variable domain (rest looked up from reference TRBV5-6 and TRBJ2-7): DAGVTQSPTHLIKTRGQQVTLRCSPKSGHDTVSWYQQALGQGPQFIFQYYEEEERQRGNFPDRFSGHQFPNYSSELNVNALLLGDSALYLCASSFSAYEQYFGPGTRLTVT.

The chain employs TRBV2 and TRBJ1-2; 7 bases fit TRBD1. After removal of 4 bases from V and 0 bases from J, the junction contained 2 bases not matched to a gene. Germline V gives CDR1 SNHLY, CDR2 FYNNEI. This CDR3 comprises 14 residues. This CDR3 reads CASSARGPNYGYTF. The CDR3 region has the DNA TGTGCCAGCAGTGCAAGGGGGCCTAACTATGGCTACACCTTC. Full variable domain (missing parts from reference TRBV2 and TRBJ1-2): EPEVTQTPSHQVTQMGQEVILRCVPISNHLYFYWYRQILGQKVEFLVSFYNNEISEKSEIFDDQFSVERPDGSNFTLKIRSTKLEDSAMYFCASSARGPNYGYTFGSGTRLTVV.

V and J are TRBV7-2 and TRBJ1-5; D may be TRBD1 (6 bases). The V end lost 5 bases, the J end lost 7 bases, and 12 bases lay between the germline ends. The CDR3 loop spans 13 amino acids. Germline V CDR1 and CDR2: SGHTA, FQGNSA. CDR3 amino acids: CASSATQGQPQHF. CDR3 coding DNA: TGTGCCAGCAGCGCAACACAGGGACAGCCCCAGCATTTT.

The V call is TRBV6-6, the J call TRBJ1-1; D uncertain. Looked up from germline, CDR1 is MNHNY and CDR2 is SVGAGI (reference sequence). Trimming removed 2 bases from V and 4 bases from J, with 14 bases in between. The CDR3 spans 15 residues. Here the CDR3 reads CASSYPSGPGTEAFF. Here the CDR3 DNA reads TGTGCCAGCAGTTACCCGAGCGGCCCGGGCACTGAAGCTTTCTTT.

The chain has TRBV4-2 and TRBJ1-6; no firm D call. The CDR3 totals 14 residues. The V gene's germline CDR1 is LGHNA and CDR2 YNFKEQ. V dropped 0 bases and J dropped 12 bases, with 12 bases sitting between them. CDR3 bases: TGTGCCAGCAGCCAAGAAGTTCGGGGTAGACCCCTCCACTTT. This codes for CASSQEVRGRPLHF.

This rearrangement joins TRBV4-2 to TRBJ1-1; no definite D call. This CDR3 is 14 amino acids long. CDR1 is LGHNA, CDR2 YNFKEQ, per germline. Trimming pared 1 base from V and 0 bases from J, leaving 6 bases between. CDR3 sequence: CASSQGALNTEAFF. The CDR3 nucleotides read TGTGCCAGCAGCCAAGGGGCGTTGAACACTGAAGCTTTCTTT.

The chain is built from TRBV12-3 or TRBV12-4 and TRBJ2-7; no clear D. The CDR3 totals 12 residues. Deletions cut 7 bases from V and 3 bases from J, with 10 bases between. The CDR3 protein is CASNTFGYEQYF. The DNA for the CDR3 is TGTGCCAGCAACACGTTTGGCTACGAGCAGTACTTC.

This clone was counted once. This chain connects TRBV27 to TRBJ2-2; maybe TRBD1 (5 bases). The CDR3 runs to 16 residues. Germline V CDR1 and CDR2: MNHEY, SMNVEV (reference sequence). With 1 base removed from V and 1 base from J, the gap between germline ends came to 10 bases. The CDR3, as DNA: TGTGCCAGCAGTTTATTTGGTCAGGGGAACACCGGGGAGCTGTTTTTT. The encoded protein is CASSLFGQGNTGELFF.

The chain uses TRBV7-2 and TRBJ1-1; no reliable D call. The CDR3 contains 15 residues. Germline V gene lookup returns CDR1 SGHTA and CDR2 FQGNSA. V lost 1 base to trimming and J lost 0 bases, with 9 bases between them. CDR3 protein: CASSLVTNMNTEAFF. The CDR3 DNA is TGTGCCAGCAGCTTAGTTACAAACATGAACACTGAAGCTTTCTTT.

CDR3 loop: CATADSQHGELFF. For the CDR3, the DNA is TGTGCCACCGCGGACAGCCAGCACGGGGAGCTGTTTTTT. The chain combines TRBV24-1 with TRBJ2-2; tentative D call: TRBD1 (6 bases). V was shortened by 9 bases and J by 7 bases, with 14 bases between the two germline ends. This CDR3 comprises 13 residues. Germline V gene data show CDR1 as KGHDR and CDR2 as SFDVKD.

The chain couples TRBV15 to TRBJ1-3; D is perhaps TRBD1 (5 bases). The germline V gene has CDR1 LNHNV and CDR2 YYDKDF (reference sequence). V lost 0 bases and J 8 bases, leaving 14 bases between the germline ends. The CDR3 is 15 amino acids. The CDR3: CATSRDRVGGDTIYF. DNA for the CDR3: TGTGCCACCAGCAGAGACAGGGTCGGGGGAGACACCATATATTTT.

The chain has TRBV5-1 and TRBJ2-1, with 14 bases lining up with TRBD2. Germline-derived CDR1 and CDR2 are SGHRS and YFSETQ. The V segment lost 4 bases and the J segment 1 base; nucleotides outside the gene matches: 13. The CDR3 has 20 amino acids. The CDR3 here is CASSVPSGTSGSRSYNEQFF. The CDR3 DNA reads TGCGCCAGCAGCGTACCCTCCGGGACTAGCGGGAGTCGGTCCTACAATGAGCAGTTCTTC.

This chain uses TRBV5-1 with TRBJ2-5; D is uncertain. The CDR3 is 15 residues long. V lost 0 bases, J lost 2 bases, and 11 bases lay in between. CDR1 is SGHRS and CDR2 is YFSETQ in the germline V gene. CDR3 sequence (DNA): TGCGCCAGCAGCTTGGCCGAGAACCGTCAAGAGACCCAGTACTTC. It codes for CASSLAENRQETQYF.

This clone was seen more than once but under ten times. This chain links TRBV25-1 with TRBJ2-1; 12 bases match TRBD1. Germline CDR1 reads MGHDK; CDR2 reads SYGVNS. The ends lost 5 bases at V and 6 bases at J; junction bases unmatched: 11. The CDR3 has 17 residues. CDR3 DNA: TGTGCCAGCAGTCTTACCGGGACAGGGGGCTTATCCAATGAGCAGTTCTTC. Protein sequence: CASSLTGTGGLSNEQFF.

In this sample, this clone turned up once. The chain links TRBV5-1 to TRBJ2-7; TRBD2 agrees at 8 bases. With the DNA end fitting TRBJ2-1 better, the J assignment may be wrong. The CDR3 is 15 amino acids. CDR1 is SGHRS, CDR2 YFSETQ, per germline. CDR3 amino acids: CASSISGSSYNEQFF. The CDR3 DNA reads TGCGCCAGCAGCATCAGCGGGAGCTCCTACAATGAGCAGTTCTTC.

The chain links TRBV24-1 to TRBJ2-3; 8 nucleotides agree with TRBD1. Germline trimming cut 6 bases from V and 10 bases from J; bases unmatched to any gene: 2. This CDR3 contains 11 residues. Germline values: CDR1 KGHDR, CDR2 SFDVKD. The CDR3 sequence is CATSKGQAQYF. CDR3 nucleotides: TGTGCCACCAGTAAGGGACAGGCGCAGTATTTT.

The CDR3 here is CASSYSARGGEQYF. CDR3 bases: TGTGCCAGCAGTTACAGCGCCAGAGGGGGCGAGCAGTACTTC. The gene calls are TRBV6-5 and TRBJ2-7, with D perhaps matching TRBD1 (6 bases). The V gene lost 2 bases and the J gene lost 6 bases, with 14 bases spanning the gap. Germline assignment: CDR1 MNHEY and CDR2 SVGAGI. The CDR3 has 14 residues.